The 10 T cell receptor beta chains below come from one sample, sequenced in a study of cytomegalovirus exposure and HLA in healthy donors. Use of 60 Vbeta and 13 Jbeta primers characterized the PCR. Data came from immunoSEQ multiplex PCR; TCRdb stores just in-frame clones and leaves some out. The top ten clones hold 1.5% to 2% of a sample with some 200,000 clones, almost 80% of them seen once. Specimen: PBMCs. The receptor source for this set is a man in his late teens or twenties in good health and CMV-seronegative.

The chain is built from TRBV5-1 and TRBJ1-1; D not certain. Germline V gene lookup returns CDR1 SGHRS and CDR2 YFSETQ. V was cut by 4 bases and J by 2 bases, with 9 bases left in between. CDR3 size: 13 residues. CDR3 in DNA: TGCGCCAGCAGCCCTCAAACTAACACTGAAGCTTTCTTT. As protein: CASSPQTNTEAFF.

V and J are TRBV6-5 and TRBJ2-2; TRBD1 aligns across 7 bases. Per germline, CDR1 MNHEY and CDR2 SVGAGI. V shed 4 bases and J 5 bases; nucleotides not matched to a gene: 1. This CDR3 region has 13 residues. This CDR3 is CASSWDSTGELFF. DNA of the CDR3: TGTGCCAGCAGTTGGGACAGTACCGGGGAGCTGTTTTTT.

This clone was observed a single time. The rearrangement joins TRBV11-1 to TRBJ2-2, with D possibly TRBD2 on 6 matching bases. The CDR3 contains 15 residues. The V gene's germline CDR1 is SGHAT and CDR2 FQDESV (reference sequence). Deletions cut 5 bases from V and 5 bases from J, with 15 bases between. In DNA form, the CDR3 reads TGTGCCAGCAGCCCCGGGACTGGTGGGACCGGGGAGCTGTTTTTT. Translated: CASSPGTGGTGELFF.

The chain combines TRBV7-3 with TRBJ2-3; weak D call: TRBD2 (5 bases). This CDR3 has 15 amino acids. From germline, CDR1 is SGHTA and CDR2 FQGTGA. Trimming took off 2 bases at V and 4 bases at J, with 13 bases between the two ends. CDR3 sequence: CASSLRIGGSDTQYF. The CDR3 coding sequence is TGTGCCAGCAGCTTACGGATTGGCGGGTCAGATACGCAGTATTTT.

V usage is TRBV10-3 and J usage is TRBJ2-1; 7 positions match TRBD2. The germline CDR1 and CDR2 sequences are ENHRY and SYGVKD. CDR3 length equals 18 residues. Germline trimming cut 0 bases from V and 0 bases from J; bases unmatched to any gene: 8. The CDR3 loop is CAISESPGGSNSYNEQFF. The CDR3, as DNA: TGTGCCATCAGTGAGTCGCCGGGCGGGAGTAACTCCTACAATGAGCAGTTCTTC.

The CDR3 bases are TGTGCCAGCAGCCTGCTCTTACCGGGACAGCCAAGCTCTGGGGCCAACGTCCTGACTTTC. Protein product: CASSLLLPGQPSSGANVLTF. This chain links TRBV7-6 with TRBJ2-6; 7 positions agree with TRBD1. With V trimmed by 5 bases and J by 0 bases, 16 bases remained unmatched. Germline V CDR1 and CDR2: SGHVS, FNYEAQ. The CDR3 has 20 residues.

Notes on this clone: One junction end does not reproduce the germline sequence, and a read error may be involved. The V call is TRBV7-7, the J call TRBJ1-5; D not certain. This CDR3 is built from 18 residues. Germline loops: CDR1 SSHAT, CDR2 FNYEAQ (reference sequence). The CDR3 region has the DNA TGTGCTAGCACCGTACGACACGGTCAATATGATAGCAATCAGCCCCAGCATTTT. It encodes CASTVRHGQYDSNQPQHF.

The rearrangement links TRBV11-2 to TRBJ2-1, with 9 bases matching TRBD2. The V segment lost 0 bases and the J segment 8 bases; nucleotides outside the gene matches: 11. Germline V gene sequence: CDR1 SGHAT, CDR2 FQNNGV. This CDR3 contains 17 residues. DNA of the CDR3: TGTGCCAGCAGCTTAGAGGGCCCGGGACTAGCAGGCGATGAGCAGTTCTTC. Residues: CASSLEGPGLAGDEQFF.

This chain links TRBV19 with TRBJ1-1; a weak D match, TRBD1 (6 bases). This CDR3 is 13 amino acids long. Germline CDR1 is LNHDA and CDR2 is SQIVND (reference sequence). V was clipped by 6 bases and J by 1 base, with 9 bases between them. CDR3 DNA sequence: TGTGCCAGTAGAGAACAGGGGAACACTGAAGCTTTCTTT. Translating it yields CASREQGNTEAFF. Full variable domain (missing parts from reference TRBV19 and TRBJ1-1): DGGITQSPKYLFRKEGQNVTLSCEQNLNHDAMYWYRQDPGQGLRLIYYSQIVNDFQKGDIAEGYSVSREKKESFPLTVTSAQKNPTAFYLCASREQGNTEAFFGQGTRLTVV.

This rearrangement joins TRBV28 to TRBJ2-3; TRBD2 aligns across 9 bases. The CDR3 is 14 amino acids. Germline V gene lookup returns CDR1 MDHEN and CDR2 SYDVKM. V trimming: 5 bases; J trimming: 3 bases; junction bases outside the gene matches: 3. CDR3 region: CASSLGLATDTQYF. CDR3 sequence (DNA): TGTGCCAGCAGTCTCGGACTAGCGACAGATACGCAGTATTTT.